The 12 T cell receptor beta chains listed next were all sequenced from one sample in a study of cytomegalovirus exposure and HLA in healthy donors. PCR primers comprised 60 Vbeta and 13 Jbeta primers. Repertoires were generated with immunoSEQ multiplex PCR, while TCRdb's copy carries only in-frame clones and drops some. The table includes 150,000 to 200,000 clones, roughly 77% detected once. Source material: PBMCs. These receptors all come from a man younger than 35 in good health and CMV-seropositive.

The chain carries TRBV28 and TRBJ1-1; 9 bases are shared with TRBD1. CDR1 and CDR2 (germline): MDHEN, SYDVKM. J gave up 9 bases and V 0 bases, and 11 bases lay outside the gene matches. This CDR3 comprises 16 residues. CDR3 residues: CASSLWGEGQGTKAFF. The CDR3 DNA sequence: TGTGCCAGCAGTTTATGGGGTGAGGGACAGGGTACGAAAGCTTTCTTT.

V and J are TRBV5-1 and TRBJ2-3; 9 nucleotides agree with TRBD2. Germline V gene sequence: CDR1 SGHRS, CDR2 YFSETQ. Trimming removed 4 bases from V and 1 base from J; junction bases left unmatched: 4. This CDR3 contains 15 residues. CDR3 region: CASSNSGRGTDTQYF. DNA of the CDR3: TGCGCCAGCAGCAATAGCGGGAGAGGCACAGATACGCAGTATTTT.

The chain links TRBV14 to TRBJ2-3; the D gene is possibly TRBD2 (7 bases). Germline CDR1 and CDR2: SGHDN and FVKESK. V was pared by 0 bases and J by 3 bases, with 13 bases between. CDR3 size: 16 residues. DNA of the CDR3: TGTGCCAGCAGCCAAGATTGGGGGGGCCCAACAGATACGCAGTATTTT. This codes for CASSQDWGGPTDTQYF.

The genes are TRBV7-8 and TRBJ1-1, with 7 bases lining up with TRBD1. CDR3 length equals 15 residues. Trimming took 2 bases from V and 4 from J; bases not matched to a gene: 7. The V gene's germline CDR1 is SGHVS and CDR2 FQNEAQ. CDR3 sequence reads: CASSLPRGQFTEAFF. The CDR3 region has the DNA TGTGCCAGCAGCTTACCAAGGGGACAGTTCACTGAAGCTTTCTTT. Full variable domain (remainder filled in from reference TRBV7-8 and TRBJ1-1): GAGVSQSPRYKVAKRGQDVALRCDPISGHVSLFWYQQALGQGPEFLTYFQNEAQLDKSGLPSDRFFAERPEGSVSTLKIQRTQQEDSAVYLCASSLPRGQFTEAFFGQGTRLTVV.

The chain links TRBV6-1 to TRBJ2-7, with D possibly matching TRBD1 (6 bases). CDR3 length: 16 residues. Germline CDR1 MNHNS, CDR2 SASEGT. Trimming removed 3 bases at V and 0 bases at J, with 15 bases between. The CDR3 bases are TGTGCCAGCAGTGAGTTGCGGACAGCCTTCTCCTACGAGCAGTACGTC. Residues: CASSELRTAFSYEQYV.

This clone came up a few times. The J gene is TRBJ1-6, the V gene TRBV27, with 7 bases fitting TRBD1. This CDR3 has 18 residues. Germline CDR1 is MNHEY and CDR2 is SMNVEV (reference sequence). V lost 4 bases, J lost 7 bases, and 16 bases stayed unmatched. CDR3 in amino acids: CASSSGTARFVRNSPLHF. CDR3 DNA sequence: TGTGCCAGCAGTTCCGGGACAGCTCGCTTTGTTAGGAATTCACCCCTCCACTTT.

This clone was seen a single time. The chain recombines TRBV11-2 with TRBJ2-5; no reliable D call. The CDR3 is 12 residues long. Germline V gene data show CDR1 as SGHAT and CDR2 as FQNNGV. V shed 0 bases and J shed 5 bases, with 4 bases lying between them. For the CDR3, the DNA is TGTGCCAGCAGCTTAGATCTGGAGACCCAGTACTTC. Its translation: CASSLDLETQYF.

The chain combines TRBV7-8 with TRBJ1-1; D gene uncertain. The germline V gene has CDR1 SGHVS and CDR2 FQNEAQ. This CDR3 contains 12 residues. Trimming stripped 2 bases from V and 5 bases from J, with 6 bases between. The CDR3 coding sequence is TGTGCCAGCAGCTTAACTCGGACTGAAGCTTTCTTT. It translates to CASSLTRTEAFF.

This rearrangement joins TRBV5-1 to TRBJ2-3; 8 bases line up with TRBD2. With V trimmed by 4 bases and J by 0 bases, 13 bases remained unmatched. The CDR3 has 18 amino acids. Germline V gives CDR1 SGHRS, CDR2 YFSETQ. The CDR3 nucleotides read TGCGCCAGCAGCCCCCGACGTAGACTAGCGTTTAGCACAGATACGCAGTATTTT. It yields the protein CASSPRRRLAFSTDTQYF.

The chain combines TRBV30 with TRBJ1-1; no definite D call. The CDR3 totals 17 residues. From germline, CDR1 is GTSNPN and CDR2 SVGIG (reference sequence). V shed 4 bases and J shed 0 bases, with 21 bases lying between them. This CDR3 reads CAWIPTSRYRLNTEAFF. CDR3 DNA: TGTGCCTGGATCCCCACCTCCCGGTATAGATTGAACACTGAAGCTTTCTTT.

The chain is built from TRBV5-1 and TRBJ2-5; perhaps TRBD2 as D (7 bases). Germline CDR1 SGHRS, CDR2 YFSETQ. This CDR3 spans 15 amino acids. V was cut by 3 bases and J by 1 base, with 13 bases left in between. The CDR3 loop reads CASSWRGGLQETQYF. The DNA for the CDR3 is TGCGCCAGCAGCTGGAGGGGGGGACTCCAAGAGACCCAGTACTTC.

The chain uses TRBV5-1 and TRBJ1-1; TRBD1 aligns across 8 bases. V was clipped by 4 bases and J by 1 base; unmatched bases: 3. Germline V gene lookup returns CDR1 SGHRS and CDR2 YFSETQ. The CDR3 is 14 amino acids. CDR3 nucleotide sequence: TGCGCCAGCAGCGGTGGACAGGGGAACACTGAAGCTTTCTTT. Its translation: CASSGGQGNTEAFF.